This TCR beta chain was identified during a study of Ad26.COV2.S vaccination and SARS-CoV-2 variants listed by TCRdb under 2021. A note on the overall study: TCRbeta repertoire sequencing was used to assess the specificity and breadth of SARS-CoV-2-reactive T cell receptors after Ad26.COV2.S vaccination. The TCR-sequenced set comprised approximately 32 samples: approximately 19 Ad26.COV2.S vaccine recipients, 5 placebo recipients and 8 SARS-CoV-2 convalescent individuals. Study-wide conclusions, independent of this receptor: According to the authors, total T cell responses may have been underestimated by the TCR breadth and depth analyses. After vaccination, spike-specific CD8+ and CD4+ T cell responses were reported to show substantial breadth. Higher spike-specific TCR breadth was observed in Ad26.COV2.S recipients than in placebo recipients (P = 0.0014). Comparable non-spike TCR breadth was observed between vaccine and placebo recipients, consistent with only spike being contained in the vaccine.

Turning to this clone: Its antigen target is currently unknown. There are no base qualities to consult, and no much larger clone falls within one base.

Relative to germline, V is missing 2 bases and J is missing 4 bases, with 3 bases of the junction outside any gene match. Including the terminal cysteine and phenylalanine, the CDR3 comprises 14 residues. The CDR3 DNA has 42 bases and is translated from base 1. Per the germline V gene (reference sequence), PRHDT is the CDR1 and FYEKMQ is the CDR2. TCRbeta CDR3 regions were sequenced with the immunoSEQ Assay. After extraction, genomic DNA underwent amplification by bias-controlled multiplex PCR, followed by high-throughput sequencing. Regarding the original processing steps: To quantify the absolute abundance of every unique TCRbeta CDR3 region, sequences were collapsed and filtered. Usable DNA was measured by amplifying reference genes present in all nucleated cells, and TCRbeta template counts were normalized to that usable DNA to estimate T cell fraction. Repertoire TCRs were annotated as SARS-CoV-2-specific when V gene, CDR3 amino acid sequence and J gene were exactly matched to a known reactive TCR set. The reference SARS-CoV-2 TCR set was derived from MIRA and filtered for enrichment in COVID-19-positive ImmuneCODE repertoires, a step that removed public or cross-reactive TCRs. Based on the MIRA antigens, annotated TCRs were further analysed at the level of specific ORF or position within ORF. Breadth was defined as annotated unique rearrangements over total unique productive rearrangements; depth was the summed frequency of those rearrangements. TCR breadth was compared between groups using two-sided Wilcoxon rank-sum tests. What TCRdb holds here is the immuneACCESS table cut down to in-frame rearrangements. Part of the clones is not present; checked against another copy, under half of the missing clones reflect an unresolved V gene, and the others are unexplained. That table gives V, J and clone size, and the DNA gave D and trimming. The sample table holds under 95,000 clones, of which under 90% were seen once. The ten largest clones take up roughly 15% of the sample.

Reading the label with the study, this specimen's time point is: individuals recovered from natural SARS-CoV-2 infection. The chain joins TRBV13 to TRBJ1-2; TRBD1 fits 8 bases in the junction. The clonotype was recovered from a human donor who had recovered from COVID-19. Sample: peripheral blood, taken after recovery from COVID-19. The DNA sequence is as follows: TGTGCCAGCAGCTTAAGACAGGGGATCTATGGCTACACCTTC. Its product reads: CASSLRQGIYGYTF.